These 2 T cell receptor beta chains were all obtained from the same sample, sequenced in a study of blood T cell repertoires in COVID-19 (dated by TCRdb to 2018 to 2021). Libraries were prepared through the immunoSEQ multiplex PCR assay. The immuneACCESS repertoire file appears here via TCRdb, limited to in-frame rearrangements. These files lack a portion of the clones; in checked studies, under half of the deficit traces to unresolved V genes, and the cause of the others is not known. The sample yields about 260,000 clones; 84% were counted once. The ten largest account for roughly 8.6% of the sample. Sequences were obtained from peripheral blood. These receptors came from a human donor in a cohort sampled during active COVID-19.

V and J are TRBV5-5 and TRBJ2-7; 7 bases align to TRBD1. From germline, CDR1 is SGHKS and CDR2 YYEKEE (reference sequence). The CDR3 spans 15 residues. Losses at the gene ends were 4 bases for V and 2 bases for J; bases not matched to a gene: 9. CDR3 amino acids: CASSTGQVITYEQYF. CDR3 DNA sequence: TGTGCCAGCAGCACCGGACAGGTAATAACCTACGAGCAGTACTTC.

Many counts were recorded for this clone. V and J are TRBV6-1 and TRBJ1-2, with a possible D match to TRBD1 (5 bases). CDR1 is MNHNS and CDR2 is SASEGT in the germline V gene. V dropped 1 base and J dropped 5 bases, with 8 bases sitting between them. The CDR3 has 13 residues. DNA of the CDR3: TGTGCCAGCAGTGAAGTGGGGGGGTATGGCTACACCTTC. As protein: CASSEVGGYGYTF.